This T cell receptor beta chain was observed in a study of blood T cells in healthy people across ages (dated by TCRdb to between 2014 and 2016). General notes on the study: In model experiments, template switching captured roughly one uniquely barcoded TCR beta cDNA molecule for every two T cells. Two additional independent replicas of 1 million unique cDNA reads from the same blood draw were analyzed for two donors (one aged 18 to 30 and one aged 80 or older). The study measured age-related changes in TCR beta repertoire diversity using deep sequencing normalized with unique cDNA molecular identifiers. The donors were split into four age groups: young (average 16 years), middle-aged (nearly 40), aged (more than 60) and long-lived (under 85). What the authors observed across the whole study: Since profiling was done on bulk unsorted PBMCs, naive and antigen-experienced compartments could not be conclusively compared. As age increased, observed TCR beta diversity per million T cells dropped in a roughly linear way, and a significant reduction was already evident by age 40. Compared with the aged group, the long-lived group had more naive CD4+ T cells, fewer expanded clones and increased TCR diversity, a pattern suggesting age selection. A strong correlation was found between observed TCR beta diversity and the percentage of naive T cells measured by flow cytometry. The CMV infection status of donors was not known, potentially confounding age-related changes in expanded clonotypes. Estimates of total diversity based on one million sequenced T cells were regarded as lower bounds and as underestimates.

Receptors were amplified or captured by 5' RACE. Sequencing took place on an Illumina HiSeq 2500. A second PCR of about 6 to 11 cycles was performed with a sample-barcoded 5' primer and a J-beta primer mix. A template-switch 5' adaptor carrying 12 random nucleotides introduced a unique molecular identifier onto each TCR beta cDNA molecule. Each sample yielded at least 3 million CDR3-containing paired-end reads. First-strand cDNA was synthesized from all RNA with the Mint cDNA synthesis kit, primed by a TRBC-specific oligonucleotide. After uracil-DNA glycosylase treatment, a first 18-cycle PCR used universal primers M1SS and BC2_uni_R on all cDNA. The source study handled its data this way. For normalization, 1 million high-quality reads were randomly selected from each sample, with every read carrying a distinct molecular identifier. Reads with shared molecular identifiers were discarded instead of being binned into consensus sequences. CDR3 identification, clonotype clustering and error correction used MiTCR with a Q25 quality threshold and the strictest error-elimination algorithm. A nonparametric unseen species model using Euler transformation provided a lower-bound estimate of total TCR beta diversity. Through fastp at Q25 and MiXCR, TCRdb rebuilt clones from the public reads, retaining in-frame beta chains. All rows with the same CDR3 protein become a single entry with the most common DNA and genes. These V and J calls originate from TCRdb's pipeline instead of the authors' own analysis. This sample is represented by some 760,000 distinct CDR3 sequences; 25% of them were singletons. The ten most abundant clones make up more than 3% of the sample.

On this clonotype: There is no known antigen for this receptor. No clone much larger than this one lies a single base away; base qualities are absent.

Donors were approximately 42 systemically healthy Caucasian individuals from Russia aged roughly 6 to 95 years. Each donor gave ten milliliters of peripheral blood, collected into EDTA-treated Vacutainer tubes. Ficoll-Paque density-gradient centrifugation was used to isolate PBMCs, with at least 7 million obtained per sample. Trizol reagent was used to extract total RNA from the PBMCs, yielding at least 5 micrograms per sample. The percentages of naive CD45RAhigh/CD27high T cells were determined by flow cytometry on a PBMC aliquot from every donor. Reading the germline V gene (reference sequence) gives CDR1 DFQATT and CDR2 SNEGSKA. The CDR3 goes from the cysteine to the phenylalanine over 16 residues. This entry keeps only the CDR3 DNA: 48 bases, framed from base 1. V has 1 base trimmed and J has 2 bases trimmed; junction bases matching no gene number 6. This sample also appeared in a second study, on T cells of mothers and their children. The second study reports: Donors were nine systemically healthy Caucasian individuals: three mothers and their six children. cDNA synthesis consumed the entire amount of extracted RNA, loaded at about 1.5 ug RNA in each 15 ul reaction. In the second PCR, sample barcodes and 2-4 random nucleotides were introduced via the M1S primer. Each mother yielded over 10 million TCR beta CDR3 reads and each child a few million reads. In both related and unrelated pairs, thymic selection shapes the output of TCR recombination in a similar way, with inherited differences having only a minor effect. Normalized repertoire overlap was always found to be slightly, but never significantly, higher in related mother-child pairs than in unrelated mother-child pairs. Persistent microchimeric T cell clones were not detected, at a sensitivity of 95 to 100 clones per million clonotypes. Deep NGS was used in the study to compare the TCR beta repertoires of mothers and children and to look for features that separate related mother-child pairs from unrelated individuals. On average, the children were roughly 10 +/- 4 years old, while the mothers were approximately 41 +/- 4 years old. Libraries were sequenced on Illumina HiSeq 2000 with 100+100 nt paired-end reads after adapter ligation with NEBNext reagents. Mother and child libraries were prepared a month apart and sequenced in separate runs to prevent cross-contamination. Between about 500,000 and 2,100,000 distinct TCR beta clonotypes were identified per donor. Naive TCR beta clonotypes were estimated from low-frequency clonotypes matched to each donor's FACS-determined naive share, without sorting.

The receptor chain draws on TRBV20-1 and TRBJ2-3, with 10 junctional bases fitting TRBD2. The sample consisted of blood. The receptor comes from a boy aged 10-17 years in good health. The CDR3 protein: CSARASGRALTDTQYF. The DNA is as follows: TGCAGTGCTAGAGCGAGCGGGAGGGCCCTCACAGATACGCAGTATTTT.